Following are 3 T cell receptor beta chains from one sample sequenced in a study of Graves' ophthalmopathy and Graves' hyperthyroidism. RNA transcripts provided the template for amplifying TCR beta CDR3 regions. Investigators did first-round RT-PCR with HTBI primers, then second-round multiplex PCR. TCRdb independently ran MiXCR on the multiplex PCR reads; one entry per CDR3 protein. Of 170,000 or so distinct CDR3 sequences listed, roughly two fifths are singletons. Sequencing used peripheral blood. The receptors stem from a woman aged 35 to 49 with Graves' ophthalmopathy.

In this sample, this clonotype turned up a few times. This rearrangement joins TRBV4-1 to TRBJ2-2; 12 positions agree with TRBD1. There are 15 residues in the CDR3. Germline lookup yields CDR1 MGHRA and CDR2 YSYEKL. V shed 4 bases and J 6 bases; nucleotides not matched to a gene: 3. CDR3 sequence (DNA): TGCGCCAGCAGCCCGGGACAGGGGGCGGCCGGGGAGCTGTTTTTT. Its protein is CASSPGQGAAGELFF.

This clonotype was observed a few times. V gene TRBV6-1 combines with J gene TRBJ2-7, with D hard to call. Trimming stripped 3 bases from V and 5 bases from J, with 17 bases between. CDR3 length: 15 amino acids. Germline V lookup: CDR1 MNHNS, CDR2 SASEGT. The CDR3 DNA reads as TGTGCCAGCAGTGACCTCTTTACCCCCGGCAACGAGCAGTACTTC. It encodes CASSDLFTPGNEQYF.

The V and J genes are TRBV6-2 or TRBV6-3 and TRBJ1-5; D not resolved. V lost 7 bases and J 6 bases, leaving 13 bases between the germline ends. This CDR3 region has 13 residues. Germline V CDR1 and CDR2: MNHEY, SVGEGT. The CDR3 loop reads CASTSSESQPQHF. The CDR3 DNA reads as TGTGCCAGCACATCTTCAGAAAGTCAGCCCCAGCATTTT.